The 10 T cell receptor beta chains given below trace back to one sample, sequenced in a study of cytomegalovirus exposure and HLA in healthy donors. 60 Vbeta and 13 Jbeta primers were used in PCR. Data came from immunoSEQ multiplex PCR; TCRdb stores just in-frame clones and leaves some out. The sample consists of approximately 130,000 clones, 75% to 90% of them appearing once. Material for sequencing was PBMCs. Source of these receptors: a woman aged 25 to 45 in good health and CMV-seropositive.

Here the CDR3 DNA reads TGCGCCAGCAGCTTGGCGGGACAGGGAAGAAACATTCAGTACTTC. Its translation is CASSLAGQGRNIQYF. V and J are TRBV5-1 and TRBJ2-4, with TRBD1 identical over 9 bases. The germline V gene encodes CDR1 SGHRS and CDR2 YFSETQ. The V segment lost 0 bases and the J segment 6 bases; nucleotides outside the gene matches: 4. This CDR3 has 15 amino acids.

The chain combines TRBV28 with TRBJ1-5; D is unresolved. CDR3 length: 17 residues. CDR1 is MDHEN and CDR2 is SYDVKM in the germline V gene. The ends were cut back, 2 bases at V and 0 bases at J, with 14 bases in the middle. For the CDR3, the DNA is TGTGCCAGCAGTTTAAGGAGCGGGCAGTATAGCAATCAGCCCCAGCATTTT. The encoded protein is CASSLRSGQYSNQPQHF.

V usage is TRBV5-1 and J usage is TRBJ1-2, with a possible D match to TRBD1 (5 bases). CDR1 is SGHRS and CDR2 is YFSETQ in the germline V gene. CDR3 size: 16 residues. V shed 2 bases and J shed 2 bases, with 16 bases lying between them. CDR3 sequence reads: CASSLSGTAMNYGYTF. The CDR3 DNA follows: TGCGCCAGCAGCTTATCCGGGACTGCTATGAACTATGGCTACACCTTC.

J is TRBJ1-1 and V is TRBV30; no definite D call. The CDR3 consists of 11 residues. CDR1 and CDR2 from the germline V gene are GTSNPN and SVGIG (reference sequence). V was clipped by 7 bases and J by 0 bases, with 6 bases between them. CDR3 sequence reads: CAFQMNTEAFF. In DNA form, the CDR3 reads TGTGCCTTTCAAATGAACACTGAAGCTTTCTTT. The full variable domain, in which reference TRBV30 and TRBJ1-1 provide the parts outside the CDR3, is SQTIHQWPATLVQPVGSPLSLECTVEGTSNPNLYWYRQAAGRGLQLLFYSVGIGQISSEVPQNLSASRPQDRQFILSSKKLLLSDSGFYLCAFQMNTEAFFGQGTRLTVV.

The rearrangement links TRBV11-2 to TRBJ2-7; no clear D. This CDR3 spans 15 amino acids. The V end was cut by 0 bases, the J end by 2 bases, with 11 bases between. Germline CDR1 is SGHAT and CDR2 is FQNNGV. The CDR3 DNA reads TGTGCCAGCAGCTTAGATCGGCTAGGCACCTACGAGCAGTACTTC. It yields the protein CASSLDRLGTYEQYF.

The sample holds one count of this clone. The chain joins TRBV28 to TRBJ2-1; TRBD1 aligns across 10 bases. Trimming removed 6 bases from V and 8 bases from J; junction bases left unmatched: 10. In germline, CDR1 is MDHEN, CDR2 SYDVKM. This CDR3 is 15 amino acids long. CDR3 in DNA: TGTGCCAGCAGGCCCCGACAGGGGGCGTGGGATGAGCAGTTCTTC. This encodes CASRPRQGAWDEQFF.

The gene calls are TRBV6-6 and TRBJ1-2; 7 nucleotides align to TRBD1. The ends lost 5 bases at V and 7 bases at J; junction bases unmatched: 7. Germline V gene data show CDR1 as MNHNY and CDR2 as SVGAGI (reference sequence). The CDR3 runs 13 residues. This chain's CDR3 is CASSTRRGIGYTF. The CDR3 DNA follows: TGTGCCAGCAGTACCCGCAGGGGGATTGGCTACACCTTC.

The chain employs TRBV10-1 and TRBJ2-1, with D possibly matching TRBD2 (6 bases). The CDR3 consists of 14 residues. Trimming left V 3 bases short and J 6 bases short, with 12 bases between. Germline CDR1 reads WNHNN; CDR2 reads SYGVQD (reference sequence). The CDR3 nucleotides read TGCGCCAGCAGTGAATTCGGGGGTTCCAATGAGCAGTTCTTC. This encodes CASSEFGGSNEQFF.

In this sample, this clone turned up a few times. This chain uses TRBV6-6 with TRBJ2-7, with D possibly TRBD1 on 6 matching bases. The CDR3 runs 14 residues. Germline V CDR1 and CDR2: MNHNY, SVGAGI (reference sequence). The ends were cut back, 6 bases at V and 3 bases at J, with 15 bases in the middle. The CDR3 DNA follows: TGTGCCAGCAGACAACAGGGAAAGGACTACGAGCAGTACTTC. Protein sequence: CASRQQGKDYEQYF.

V and J are TRBV5-1 and TRBJ2-7; 7 bases map to TRBD1. This CDR3 contains 15 residues. Germline-derived CDR1 and CDR2 are SGHRS and YFSETQ. V lost 4 bases, J lost 2 bases, and 9 bases stayed unmatched. The CDR3 spells CASSPSPQGPYEQYF. The CDR3, as DNA: TGCGCCAGCAGCCCCTCCCCACAGGGGCCCTACGAGCAGTACTTC.